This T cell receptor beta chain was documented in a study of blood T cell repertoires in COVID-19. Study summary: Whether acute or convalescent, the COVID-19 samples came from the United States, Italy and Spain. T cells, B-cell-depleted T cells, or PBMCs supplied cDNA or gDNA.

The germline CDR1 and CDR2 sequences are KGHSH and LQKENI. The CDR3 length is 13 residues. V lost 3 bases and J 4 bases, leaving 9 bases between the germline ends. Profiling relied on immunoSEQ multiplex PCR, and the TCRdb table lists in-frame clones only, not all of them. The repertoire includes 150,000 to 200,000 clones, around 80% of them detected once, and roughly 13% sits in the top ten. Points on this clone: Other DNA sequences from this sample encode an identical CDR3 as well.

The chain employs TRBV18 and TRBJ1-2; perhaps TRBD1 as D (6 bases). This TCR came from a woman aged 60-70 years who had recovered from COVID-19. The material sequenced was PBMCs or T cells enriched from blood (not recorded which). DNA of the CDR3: TGTGCCAGCTCACCTGAGGACAGCTATGGCTACACCTTC. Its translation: CASSPEDSYGYTF.